This T cell receptor beta chain was obtained from a study of blood T cells in healthy people across ages. The V end lost 7 bases, the J end lost 2 bases, and 18 bases lay between the germline ends. The CDR3 contains 17 residues. This clonotype has just a few counts. With a J-beta primer mix and a sample-barcoded 5' primer, a second PCR ran 7 to 11 cycles. TCRdb called the 5' RACE reads again in MiXCR, with one record for every CDR3 protein. The data show about 760,000 distinct CDR3 sequences, with 20% to 25% seen just once and more than 8% held by the top ten. These data are also associated with another study on T cells of mothers and their children. That report notes: Over 9.5 million reads per mother and some 3 million per child were obtained.

The sequence was obtained from a boy younger than 18 in good health. The sample was blood. This chain uses TRBV12-3 or TRBV12-4 with TRBJ2-6; no clear D. The CDR3 sequence: CASIPPALGPGANVLTF. The CDR3 DNA reads TGTGCCAGCATTCCCCCGGCCCTTGGGCCTGGGGCCAACGTCCTGACTTTC.